These 14 T cell receptor beta chains originate from one sample sequenced in a study of T cell responses to AZD1222 COVID-19 vaccine (dated by TCRdb to about 2021). The intended sense of this specimen's time point label: about 28 days (+/-7) after the second vaccine dose. The treatment or condition label on this specimen signifies: meningococcal conjugate vaccine given as trial control. To prepare the library, the immunoSEQ multiplex PCR assay was applied. TCRdb carries this immuneACCESS record with in-frame sequences only. Its versions omit some clonotypes, under half of them owing to an unresolved V gene in the studies checked, with the rest unexplained. The sample table records about 76,000 clones; approximately 80% of these occur just once. Of the sample, roughly 29% falls within the top ten clones. The specimen was peripheral blood, collected 28 days after the second dose of the MenACWY control vaccine. The receptors were gathered from an adult who received the MenACWY meningococcal vaccine as a control.

This chain joins TRBV15 and TRBJ1-1; 8 bases fit TRBD1. This CDR3 contains 15 residues. The V gene's germline CDR1 is LNHNV and CDR2 YYDKDF (reference sequence). The V segment lost 1 base and the J segment 1 base; nucleotides outside the gene matches: 2. This CDR3 reads CATSRADRGNTEAFF. The CDR3 DNA sequence: TGTGCCACCAGCAGAGCCGACAGGGGGAACACTGAAGCTTTCTTT. Using reference TRBV15 and TRBJ1-1 for the parts outside the CDR3, the full variable domain is DAMVIQNPRYQVTQFGKPVTLSCSQTLNHNVMYWYQQKSSQAPKLLFHYYDKDFNNEADTPDNFQSRRPNTSFCFLDIRSPGLGDTAMYLCATSRADRGNTEAFFGQGTRLTVV.

V gene TRBV2 combines with J gene TRBJ1-2; TRBD1 is a possible D gene (5 bases). Germline loops: CDR1 SNHLY, CDR2 FYNNEI. The CDR3 loop spans 11 amino acids. V was cut by 7 bases and J by 8 bases, with 11 bases left in between. CDR3 nucleotides: TGTGCCAGCACTACGGACACCGGCTACACCTTC. Its translation is CASTTDTGYTF. Full variable domain (rest looked up from reference TRBV2 and TRBJ1-2): EPEVTQTPSHQVTQMGQEVILRCVPISNHLYFYWYRQILGQKVEFLVSFYNNEISEKSEIFDDQFSVERPDGSNFTLKIRSTKLEDSAMYFCASTTDTGYTFGSGTRLTVV.

The rearrangement uses TRBV5-6 and TRBJ1-5; tentative D call: TRBD1 (6 bases). CDR1 is SGHDT and CDR2 is YYEEEE in the germline V gene. This CDR3 has 15 amino acids. V lost 1 base and J lost 5, with 13 bases in between. CDR3 DNA: TGTGCCAGCAGCTTGAACAGGGAAGGCGATCAGCCCCAGCATTTT. It is translated as CASSLNREGDQPQHF.

The rearrangement joins TRBV3-1 (or the pseudogene TRBV3-2) to TRBJ2-5; D gene unclear. The CDR3 contains 12 residues. Deletions cut 1 base from V and 5 bases from J, with 5 bases between. The V gene's germline CDR1 is LGHDT and CDR2 YNNKEL (reference sequence). The CDR3: CASSQGAETQYF. Written as DNA, the CDR3 is TGTGCCAGCAGCCAAGGAGCGGAGACCCAGTACTTC.

The chain is built from TRBV19 and TRBJ2-1; perhaps D is TRBD1 or TRBD2 (5 bases each). The germline V and J ends were trimmed by 3 bases and 9 bases, with 12 bases remaining between them. Germline V gives CDR1 LNHDA, CDR2 SQIVND (reference sequence). This CDR3 has 13 residues. In DNA form, the CDR3 reads TGTGCCAGTAGTATCGGGCCGAGGGGTGAGCAGTTCTTC. This encodes CASSIGPRGEQFF. Together with reference TRBV19 and TRBJ2-1, the CDR3 gives the full variable domain: DGGITQSPKYLFRKEGQNVTLSCEQNLNHDAMYWYRQDPGQGLRLIYYSQIVNDFQKGDIAEGYSVSREKKESFPLTVTSAQKNPTAFYLCASSIGPRGEQFFGPGTRLTVL.

This rearrangement joins TRBV5-1 to TRBJ2-2; the match to TRBD1 covers 9 bases. CDR1 is SGHRS and CDR2 is YFSETQ in the germline V gene. The CDR3 covers 14 residues. Germline trimming cut 7 bases from V and 2 bases from J; bases unmatched to any gene: 3. The CDR3 here is CASRDRDNTGELFF. The CDR3 DNA reads as TGCGCCAGCCGGGACAGGGACAACACCGGGGAGCTGTTTTTT.

This clone appeared a single time. The chain uses TRBV5-1 and TRBJ2-1; D not resolved. The CDR3 sequence is 13 residues long. Germline V gives CDR1 SGHRS, CDR2 YFSETQ. V dropped 5 bases and J dropped 7 bases, with 13 bases sitting between them. CDR3: CASRPQYRNEQFF. The CDR3 DNA reads TGCGCCAGCAGGCCCCAGTACCGGAATGAGCAGTTCTTC.

The rearrangement uses TRBV7-9 and TRBJ1-1; the D is unclear. CDR1 and CDR2 from the germline V gene are SEHNR and FQNEAQ (reference sequence). This CDR3 is 13 amino acids long. V was pared by 6 bases and J by 0 bases, with 8 bases between. DNA for the CDR3: TGTGCCAGCAGTCCCATCCTGAACACTGAAGCTTTCTTT. It yields the protein CASSPILNTEAFF.

A few counts support this clone. V is TRBV6-1 and J is TRBJ2-3, with D perhaps assigned TRBD1 or TRBD2 (6 bases each). Germline CDR1 is MNHNS and CDR2 is SASEGT. The V gene lost 2 bases and the J gene lost 4 bases, with 13 bases spanning the gap. This CDR3 spans 15 amino acids. The CDR3 reads CASSETGADPDTQYF. The CDR3 DNA reads as TGTGCCAGCAGTGAAACGGGGGCGGACCCAGATACGCAGTATTTT.

This clone was picked up a small number of times. The chain carries TRBV6-5 and TRBJ1-3; 9 bases line up with TRBD1. The junction had 4 bases not matched to a gene; V was cut back by 5 bases and J by 5 bases. The CDR3 loop spans 14 amino acids. Germline CDR1 MNHEY, CDR2 SVGAGI. The CDR3 sequence: CASSQQGARNTIYF. The CDR3, as DNA: TGTGCCAGCAGTCAACAGGGGGCTAGAAACACCATATATTTT.

V usage is TRBV20-1 and J usage is TRBJ2-7, with 11 positions matching TRBD2. J lost 3 bases, V lost 3 bases, and 7 bases had no gene match. Germline V gene lookup returns CDR1 DFQATT and CDR2 SNEGSKA (reference sequence). The CDR3 is 15 amino acids. The CDR3 DNA reads TGCAGTGCTAGTTTGGCTAGCGGGGGGCTCTACGAGCAGTACTTC. This codes for CSASLASGGLYEQYF.

CDR3 residues: CSVEGVGTEAFF. For the CDR3, the DNA is TGCAGCGTTGAGGGGGTTGGCACTGAAGCTTTCTTT. This chain connects TRBV29-1 to TRBJ1-1; D may be TRBD1 (5 bases). The germline V and J ends were trimmed by 3 bases and 4 bases, with 9 bases remaining between them. The CDR3 sequence is 12 residues long. Per the germline V gene, CDR1 is SQVTM and CDR2 is ANQGSEA.

The chain recombines TRBV9 with TRBJ2-3; 7 nucleotides align to TRBD2. This CDR3 region has 14 residues. Germline assignment: CDR1 SGDLS and CDR2 YYNGEE. Trimming cost V 3 bases and J 4 bases; bases outside gene matches: 5. CDR3 bases: TGTGCCAGCAGCGCTGCGGGGGTTGCAGATACGCAGTATTTT. It yields the protein CASSAAGVADTQYF.

The chain is built from TRBV5-1 and TRBJ2-1; D uncertain. Trimming shortened V by 4 bases and J by 0 bases, and 14 bases separated the two germline ends. CDR3 size: 16 residues. Germline CDR1 and CDR2: SGHRS and YFSETQ. The CDR3 protein is CASSQGWESSYNEQFF. The CDR3 DNA is TGCGCCAGCAGCCAAGGGTGGGAAAGCTCCTACAATGAGCAGTTCTTC.